These T cell receptor beta chains were read from a single sample in a study of human T cells and chemical hapten exposure. TCRdb ran MiXCR on the RACE reads and lists one entry per CDR3 protein. The top ten hold 2.9% of the sample, which has around 200,000 distinct CDR3 sequences, roughly 30% seen once. The input for sequencing was whole blood, taken in connection with sensitization to the hapten diphenylcyclopropenone (DPC). The receptors were gathered from a woman aged 25 to 39 with alopecia areata. Some clones in this sample may be carry-over from other donors' samples. The CDR3 runs from the conserved cysteine through the conserved F or W. The D gene is left open where the match is weak. Clone size appears in some rows only: once, few, many, or a class for an expanded clone.

d_call,j_call,cdr3_length,v_call,clone_size,cdr3_aa,cdr3_nt
TRBD2,TRBJ2-1,15,TRBV30,.,CAWSKGSGGTNEQFF,TGTGCCTGGAGTAAAGGTAGCGGGGGGACCAATGAGCAGTTCTTC
.,TRBJ2-3,15,TRBV20-1,.,CSARDGAANTDTQYF,TGCAGTGCTAGAGATGGGGCAGCCAACACAGATACGCAGTATTTT
TRBD1,TRBJ2-6,18,TRBV28,many,CASSFPGTVNSGANVLTF,TGTGCCAGCAGTTTCCCCGGGACAGTGAACTCTGGGGCCAACGTCCTGACTTTC
.,TRBJ2-3,16,TRBV9,many,CASSARLSGYTDTQYF,TGTGCCAGCAGCGCCCGACTAAGCGGATACACAGATACGCAGTATTTT
.,TRBJ2-2,16,TRBV5-5,few,CASSTGGGPNTGELFF,TGTGCCAGCAGCACGGGGGGCGGGCCGAACACCGGGGAGCTGTTTTTT
.,TRBJ2-1,12,TRBV28,few,CASSLKSDEQFF,TGTGCCAGCAGTTTAAAGAGTGATGAGCAGTTCTTC
.,TRBJ2-3,16,TRBV29-1,.,CSVEASILTSTDTQYF,TGCAGCGTTGAAGCGAGCATCCTAACTTCCACAGATACGCAGTATTTT
TRBD1,TRBJ2-5,16,TRBV6-2/TRBV6-3,.,CASSYGGQPTRETQYF,TGTGCCAGCAGTTACGGGGGACAGCCAACGAGAGAGACCCAGTACTTC
TRBD1,TRBJ1-5,14,TRBV6-2/TRBV6-3,.,CASSFTGELQPQHF,TGTGCCAGCAGTTTCACAGGGGAACTTCAGCCCCAGCATTTT
.,TRBJ2-5,15,TRBV4-3,.,CASSQGRGLAETQYF,TGCGCCAGCAGCCAAGGAAGGGGACTGGCAGAGACCCAGTACTTC